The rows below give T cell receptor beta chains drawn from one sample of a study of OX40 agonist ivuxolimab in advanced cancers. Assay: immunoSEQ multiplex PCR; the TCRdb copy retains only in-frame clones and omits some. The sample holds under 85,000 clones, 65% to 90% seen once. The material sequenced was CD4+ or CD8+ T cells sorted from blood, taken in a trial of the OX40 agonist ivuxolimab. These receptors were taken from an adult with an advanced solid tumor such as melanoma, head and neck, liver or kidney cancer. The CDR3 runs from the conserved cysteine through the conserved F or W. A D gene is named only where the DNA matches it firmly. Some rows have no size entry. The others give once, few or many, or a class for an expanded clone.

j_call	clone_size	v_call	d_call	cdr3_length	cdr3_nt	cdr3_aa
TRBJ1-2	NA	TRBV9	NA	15	TGTGCCAGCAGCGTAGATGGGGGCCTCCTCTATGGCTACACCTTC	CASSVDGGLLYGYTF
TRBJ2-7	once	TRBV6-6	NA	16	TGTGCCAGCAGTTACCCGAGGGGCCAGGGAATGGGCGAGCAGTACTTC	CASSYPRGQGMGEQYF
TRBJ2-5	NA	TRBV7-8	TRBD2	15	TGTGCCAGCAGCTTAGAAGGGACTAGCAGGGAGACCCAGTACTTC	CASSLEGTSRETQYF
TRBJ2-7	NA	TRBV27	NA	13	TGTGCCAGCAGCTACCGTGAGGGGGGAGAGCAGTACTTC	CASSYREGGEQYF
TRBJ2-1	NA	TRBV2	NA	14	TGTGCCAGCAGTGAGGTTCCTCCCTACAATGAGCAGTTCTTC	CASSEVPPYNEQFF
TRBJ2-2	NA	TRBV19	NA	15	TGTGCCAGTAGCCCCCGAGGCAGGAGGACCGGGGAGCTGTTTTTT	CASSPRGRRTGELFF
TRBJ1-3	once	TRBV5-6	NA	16	TGTGCCAGCAGCTTGATTGACAGGCCACAAGGAAACACCATATATTTT	CASSLIDRPQGNTIYF
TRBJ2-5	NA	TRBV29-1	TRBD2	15	TGCAGCGTTGAACCCGGGACTAGCGGGGGGGCATCCCAGTACTTC	CSVEPGTSGGASQYF
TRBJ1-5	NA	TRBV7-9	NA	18	TGTGCCAACCCGGAAGCAGGGGCAGTCCGGGGAAGCAATCAGCCCCAGCATTTT	CANPEAGAVRGSNQPQHF
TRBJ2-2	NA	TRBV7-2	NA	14	TGTGCCAGCAGCGTCCTAACGAACACCGGGGAGCTGTTTTTT	CASSVLTNTGELFF
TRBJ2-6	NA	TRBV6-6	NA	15	TGTGCCAGCAGTTACTCGGTGGGCGGGGCCAACGTCCTGACTTTC	CASSYSVGGANVLTF
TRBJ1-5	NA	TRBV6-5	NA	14	TGTGCCAGCAGGATGGGGGCGGGCAATCAGCCCCAGCATTTT	CASRMGAGNQPQHF
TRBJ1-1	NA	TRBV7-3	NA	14	TGTGCCAGCAGCTTAAGGGGGGAGAACACTGAAGCTTTCTTT	CASSLRGENTEAFF
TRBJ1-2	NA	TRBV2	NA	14	TGTGCCAGCAGTGAAGCGCCCACAGGGCATCTGGACACCTTC	CASSEAPTGHLDTF
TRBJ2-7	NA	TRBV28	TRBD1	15	TGTGCCAGCAGTTTATCCACAGGGGTACGCTACGAGCAGTACTTC	CASSLSTGVRYEQYF
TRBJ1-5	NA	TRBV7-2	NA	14	TGTGCCAGCAGCTTAGTAGGGGGGCCTCAGCCCCAGCATTTT	CASSLVGGPQPQHF
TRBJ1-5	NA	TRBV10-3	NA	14	TGTGCCATCAGTGAGTCGATGGCGAATCAGCCCCAGCATTTT	CAISESMANQPQHF
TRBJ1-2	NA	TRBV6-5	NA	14	TGTGCCAGCAGTTTCGGGGAGGGTGGCTATGGCTACACCTTC	CASSFGEGGYGYTF
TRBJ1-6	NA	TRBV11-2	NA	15	TGTGCCAGCAGCTCCCTCCGGGACGCTTTCTGGGCCCTCCACTTT	CASSSLRDAFWALHF
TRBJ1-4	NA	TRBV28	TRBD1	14	TGTGCCAGCAGTCCGGGACAGGGGCAGGAAAAACTGTTTTTT	CASSPGQGQEKLFF
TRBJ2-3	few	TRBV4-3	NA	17	TGCGCCAGCAGCCAATCCCGCTTGTTAGGGGCACGAGATACGCAGTATTTT	CASSQSRLLGARDTQYF
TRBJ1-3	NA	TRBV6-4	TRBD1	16	TGTGCCAGCAGTGCCCCGCGACAGGGAATTGAAAACACCATATATTTT	CASSAPRQGIENTIYF
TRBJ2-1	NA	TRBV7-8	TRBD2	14	TGTGCCAGCAGCCCCGGGACTAGCTGGGGTGAGCAGTTCTTC	CASSPGTSWGEQFF
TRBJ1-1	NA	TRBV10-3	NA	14	TGTGCCATCAAATTAGGGGGGATCGACACTGAAGCTTTCTTT	CAIKLGGIDTEAFF
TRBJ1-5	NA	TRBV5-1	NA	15	TGCGCCAGCAGCCCCAGGGGAGGAGGCAATCAGCCCCAGCATTTT	CASSPRGGGNQPQHF
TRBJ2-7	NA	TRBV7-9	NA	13	TGTGCCAGCAGTCCGCGAAGGGGGTACGAGCAGTACTTC	CASSPRRGYEQYF
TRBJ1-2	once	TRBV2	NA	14	TGTGCCAGCAGTGAAAGGGTTGGGGTTTATGGCTACACCTTC	CASSERVGVYGYTF
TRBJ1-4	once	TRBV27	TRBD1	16	TGTGCCAGCAGCCCCCGCCGACAGGGTACTAATGAAAAACTGTTTTTT	CASSPRRQGTNEKLFF
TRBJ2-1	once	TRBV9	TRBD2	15	TGTGCCAGCAGCGGGGCGGGGGAGTCCTACAATGAGCAGTTCTTC	CASSGAGESYNEQFF
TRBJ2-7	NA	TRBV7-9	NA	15	TGTGCCAGCAGCCGTCAGCAGGGAGCATCCGACGAGCAGTACTTC	CASSRQQGASDEQYF
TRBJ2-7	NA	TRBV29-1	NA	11	TGCAGCGTCGTTAAGTCCTACGAGCAGTACTTC	CSVVKSYEQYF
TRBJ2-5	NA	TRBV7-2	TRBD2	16	TGTGCCAGCAGCTTAGACATTGGCGGGAGAGGAGAGACCCAGTACTTC	CASSLDIGGRGETQYF
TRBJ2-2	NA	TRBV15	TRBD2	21	TGTGCCACCAGCAGAGATCAGAAAATCCGGACTAGCGGGACAAACACCGGGGAGCTGTTTTTT	CATSRDQKIRTSGTNTGELFF